The TCR beta chain described here comes from a study of beta chain features in type 1 diabetes. Study-wide background: Healthy donors resembled patients in age, gender and cell yields.

Broader study findings: Small HLA sub-analyses could not settle whether HLA shapes TCRB rearrangement.

There are a few counts of this clone. Antigen unknown. The V end lost 4 bases, the J end lost 3 bases, and 12 bases lay between the germline ends. The CDR3 contains 13 residues. CDR1 is GTSNPN, CDR2 SVGIG, per germline (reference sequence). Isolated RNA was reverse transcribed in full, so expressed TCRB transcripts were sequenced. TCRdb's copy holds only in-frame clones and misses some; the assay was immunoSEQ multiplex PCR. This sample has about 350,000 clones, with around 20% found just once. One heparinised draw of blood, averaging roughly 120 mL, came from each donor. Cell sorting via CD45RO/CCR7/CD25/CD127/CD95/CD27 was performed to obtain CD4+ naive, central memory, regulatory and stem cell-like memory cells.

The TCR originated in a woman younger than 30 in good health. The chain has TRBV30 and TRBJ1-1; D remains unclear. Sample: naive CD4+ T cells from blood. CDR3 bases: TGTGCCTGGATCAAGGCCCGGGACACTGAAGCTTTCTTT. Translation: CAWIKARDTEAFF.